This T cell receptor beta chain was documented in a study of brain metastases from non-small cell lung cancer. Study-level points and caveats: Paired brain metastases and primary tumors largely shared TCR repertoires. T-cell clones appeared expanded in around 60% of brain metastases relative to matched primary tumors.

With regard to this clone: Its matching antigen is unknown.

Only in-frame clones appear in the TCRdb table, and some are missing; sequencing was by immunoSEQ multiplex PCR. The sample includes roughly 500 clones, about 90% of them seen just once. The germline V and J ends were trimmed by 1 base and 2 bases, with 10 bases remaining between them. The germline gives CDR1 SGHRS, CDR2 YFSETQ. The CDR3 has 15 residues. The source of this sequence is a donor older than 35 with non-small cell lung cancer. The chain combines TRBV5-1 with TRBJ1-3, with a possible D match to TRBD1 (6 bases). The sample taken for sequencing was tissue from a brain metastasis. CDR3 loop: CASSLRQGPGNTIYF. CDR3 DNA: TGCGCCAGCAGCTTGCGGCAGGGGCCTGGAAACACCATATATTTT.